A selection of T cell receptor beta chains follows, all from one sample in a study of cytomegalovirus exposure and HLA in healthy donors. Using immunoSEQ multiplex PCR, the repertoire was profiled, and TCRdb retains in-frame clones only, with some absent. Of 150,000 to 200,000 clones in the sample, roughly 86% were seen once. Source material: PBMCs. These receptors were taken from a young woman in good health and CMV-seropositive. Each CDR3 is given with its conserved first and last residue. A D gene is named only where the DNA matches it firmly. Clone size, where shown, is once, few, many, or a class for clones that have expanded.

j_gene | abundance | d_gene | v_gene | CDR3aa | CDR3nt
TRBJ1-2 | . | . | TRBV20-1 | CSTVLGGGYTF | TGCAGTACCGTGTTGGGAGGTGGCTACACCTTC
TRBJ2-7 | few | TRBD1 | TRBV19 | CATHHPDRGWEQYF | TGTGCCACTCACCACCCGGACAGGGGGTGGGAGCAGTACTTC
TRBJ2-7 | few | TRBD1 | TRBV5-8 | CASSSTGGIYEQYF | TGTGCCAGCAGCTCGACAGGGGGCATTTACGAGCAGTACTTC
TRBJ1-4 | . | . | TRBV6-5 | CASSTTGSSNEKLFF | TGTGCCAGCAGTACAACAGGGTCGTCTAATGAAAAACTGTTTTTT
TRBJ2-2 | many | . | TRBV6-4 | CASSDNRDTGELFF | TGTGCCAGCAGTGACAACAGGGACACCGGGGAGCTGTTTTTT
TRBJ1-1 | . | . | TRBV30 | CAWSAGRGTEAFF | TGTGCCTGGAGTGCGGGGCGGGGCACTGAAGCTTTCTTT
TRBJ2-2 | . | TRBD1 | TRBV6-5 | CASSYSWTGNTGELFF | TGTGCCAGCAGTTACTCTTGGACAGGGAACACCGGGGAGCTGTTTTTT
TRBJ2-3 | . | . | TRBV6-9 | CASSYSWGATDTQYF | TGTGCCAGCAGTTATTCGTGGGGAGCGACAGATACGCAGTATTTT
TRBJ2-1 | . | TRBD1 | TRBV12-5 | CASGFAGTGPYNEQFF | TGTGCTAGTGGTTTCGCAGGGACAGGGCCCTACAATGAGCAGTTCTTC
TRBJ1-1 | . | . | TRBV5-1 | CASTLDRNTEAFF | TGCGCCAGCACCCTAGACAGGAACACTGAAGCTTTCTTT
TRBJ2-1 | . | TRBD2 | TRBV11-3 | CASSYYQRGNNEQFF | TGTGCCAGCAGCTACTACCAGCGGGGAAACAATGAGCAGTTCTTC
TRBJ2-5 | . | . | TRBV18 | CASSPRQVQETQYF | TGTGCCAGCTCACCTCGACAGGTCCAAGAGACCCAGTACTTC
TRBJ2-5 | . | . | TRBV5-4 | CASSDGQGAETQYF | TGTGCCAGCAGCGACGGCCAAGGGGCAGAGACCCAGTACTTC
TRBJ2-7 | . | . | TRBV4-2 | CASSQEWLGSYEQYF | TGTGCCAGCAGCCAAGAGTGGCTAGGGAGTTACGAGCAGTACTTC
TRBJ1-4 | . | TRBD1 | TRBV9 | CASSPQGVGEKLFF | TGTGCCAGCAGTCCCCAGGGGGTAGGGGAAAAACTGTTTTTT
TRBJ2-7 | once | . | TRBV27 | CASSLAGEQYF | TGTGCCAGCAGTTTAGCCGGGGAGCAGTACTTC
TRBJ2-5 | . | TRBD2 | TRBV30 | CAWSVSSGMYETQYF | TGTGCCTGGAGTGTGTCCAGCGGGATGTACGAGACCCAGTACTTC
TRBJ2-2 | . | TRBD2 | TRBV28 | CASRGTRYTGELFF | TGTGCCAGCAGAGGGACTAGGTACACCGGGGAGCTGTTTTTT
TRBJ2-5 | . | . | TRBV4-2 | CASSQKSGSRETQYF | TGTGCCAGCAGCCAAAAATCCGGGAGTAGGGAGACCCAGTACTTC
TRBJ1-2 | . | . | TRBV11-3 | CASSLERGGYGYTF | TGTGCCAGCAGCTTAGAGCGAGGTGGCTATGGCTACACCTTC
TRBJ2-5 | once | . | TRBV12-1 | CASSSTPRERETQYF | TGTGCCAGCAGCTCAACCCCCCGGGAGCGAGAGACCCAGTACTTC
TRBJ2-5 | . | TRBD1 | TRBV11-3 | CASSLVSGTGGKTQYF | TGTGCCAGCAGCTTAGTTAGTGGGACAGGCGGTAAGACCCAGTACTTC
TRBJ2-6 | . | . | TRBV5-1 | CASSLDPGISGANVLTF | TGCGCCAGCAGCTTGGATCCGGGGATCTCTGGGGCCAACGTCCTGACTTTC
TRBJ2-1 | . | TRBD2 | TRBV6-5 | CASSYSSSGRGEQFF | TGTGCCAGCAGTTACTCGAGTAGCGGGAGAGGAGAGCAGTTCTTC
TRBJ1-1 | . | . | TRBV12-5 | CASGFGWSGAFF | TGTGCTAGTGGTTTTGGTTGGAGTGGAGCTTTCTTT
TRBJ1-4 | once | . | TRBV7-2 | CASSRDNSEEKLFF | TGTGCCAGCAGTAGGGACAATTCGGAAGAAAAACTGTTTTTT
TRBJ1-2 | . | . | TRBV29-1 | CSVTQGRTGYTF | TGCAGCGTGACCCAGGGGCGGACGGGCTACACCTTC
TRBJ1-3 | . | . | TRBV6-5 | CASSLSVSGNTIYF | TGTGCCAGCAGTTTAAGCGTCTCTGGAAACACCATATATTTT
TRBJ2-3 | . | TRBD2 | TRBV5-1 | CASSLLAGEPDTQYF | TGCGCCAGCAGCTTGTTAGCGGGAGAGCCCGATACGCAGTATTTT
TRBJ1-5 | . | TRBD1 | TRBV6-5 | CASGRVGQGNQPQHF | TGTGCCAGCGGGCGGGTGGGACAGGGTAATCAGCCCCAGCATTTT
TRBJ2-7 | . | . | TRBV5-1 | CASSSGDTRTYEQYF | TGCGCCAGCAGCTCCGGGGACACCCGAACCTACGAGCAGTACTTC
TRBJ2-6 | . | . | TRBV4-2 | CASSQVGGTGANVLTF | TGTGCCAGCAGCCAAGTAGGGGGAACTGGGGCCAACGTCCTGACTTTC
TRBJ2-7 | . | . | TRBV6-5 | CASSITHEQYF | TGTGCCAGCTCCATAACACACGAGCAGTACTTC
TRBJ1-5 | . | . | TRBV30 | CAWSVAGNQPQHF | TGTGCCTGGAGTGTAGCCGGGAATCAGCCCCAGCATTTT
TRBJ2-1 | few | TRBD2 | TRBV10-1 | CASSESGTSGIGEQFF | TGCGCCAGCAGTGAGTCTGGGACTAGCGGGATCGGAGAGCAGTTCTTC
TRBJ2-2 | . | TRBD2 | TRBV18 | CASSPSLAGGPSVTGELFF | TGTGCCAGCTCACCGTCACTAGCGGGAGGGCCAAGTGTCACCGGGGAGCTGTTTTTT
TRBJ1-4 | . | . | TRBV10-3 | CAISEYREGEKLFF | TGTGCCATCAGTGAGTACAGGGAGGGAGAAAAACTGTTTTTT
TRBJ2-5 | . | TRBD2 | TRBV29-1 | CSVEDEGLAGVWETQYF | TGCAGCGTTGAAGATGAAGGACTAGCGGGAGTCTGGGAGACCCAGTACTTC
TRBJ1-2 | once | . | TRBV10-1 | CASRLRDQRYYGYTF | TGCGCCAGCAGGTTACGGGATCAGAGATACTATGGCTACACCTTC
TRBJ1-2 | . | TRBD1 | TRBV6-5 | CASSTNTQGPGYTF | TGTGCCAGCAGCACAAATACACAGGGGCCTGGCTACACCTTC
TRBJ2-7 | . | TRBD2 | TRBV6-5 | CASTQTSGPYEQYF | TGTGCCAGCACCCAGACTAGCGGACCCTACGAGCAGTACTTC
TRBJ2-5 | . | . | TRBV2 | CASSSPGWQETQYF | TGTGCCAGCAGTTCCCCGGGGTGGCAAGAGACCCAGTACTTC
TRBJ2-7 | . | . | TRBV15 | CATSRDFNPSYEQYF | TGTGCCACCAGCAGAGATTTCAATCCCTCCTACGAGCAGTACTTC
TRBJ1-1 | . | . | TRBV19 | CASRRGNTEAFF | TGTGCCAGTAGACGAGGGAACACTGAAGCTTTCTTT
TRBJ2-7 | . | . | TRBV6-5 | CASSYGTTYEQYF | TGTGCCAGCAGTTACGGGACAACCTACGAGCAGTACTTC